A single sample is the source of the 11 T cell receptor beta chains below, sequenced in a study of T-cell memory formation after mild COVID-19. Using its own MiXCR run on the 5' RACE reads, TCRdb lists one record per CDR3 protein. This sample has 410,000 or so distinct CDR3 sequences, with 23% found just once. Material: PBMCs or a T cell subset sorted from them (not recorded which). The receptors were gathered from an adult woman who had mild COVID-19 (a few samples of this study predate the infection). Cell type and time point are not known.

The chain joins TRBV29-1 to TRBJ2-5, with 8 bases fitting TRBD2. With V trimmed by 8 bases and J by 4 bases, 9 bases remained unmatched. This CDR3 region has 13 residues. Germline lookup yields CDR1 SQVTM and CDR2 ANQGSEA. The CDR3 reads CSSEAGGGETQYF. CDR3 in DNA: TGCAGCTCCGAGGCGGGGGGAGGAGAGACCCAGTACTTC.

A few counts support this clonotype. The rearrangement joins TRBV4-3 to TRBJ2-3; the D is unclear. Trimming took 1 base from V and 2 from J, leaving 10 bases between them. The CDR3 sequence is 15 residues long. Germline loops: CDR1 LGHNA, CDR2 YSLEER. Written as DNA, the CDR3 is TGCGCCAGCAGCCAAGGGGCGCGCCCCACAGATACGCAGTATTTT. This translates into CASSQGARPTDTQYF.

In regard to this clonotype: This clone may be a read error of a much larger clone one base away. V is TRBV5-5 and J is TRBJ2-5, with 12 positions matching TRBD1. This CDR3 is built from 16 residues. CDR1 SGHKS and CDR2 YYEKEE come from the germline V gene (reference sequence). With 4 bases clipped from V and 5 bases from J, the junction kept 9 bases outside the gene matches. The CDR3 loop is CASSVAGTGGLETQYF. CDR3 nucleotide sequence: TGTGCCAGCAGCGTGGCGGGGACAGGGGGCTTGGAGACCCAGTACTTC.

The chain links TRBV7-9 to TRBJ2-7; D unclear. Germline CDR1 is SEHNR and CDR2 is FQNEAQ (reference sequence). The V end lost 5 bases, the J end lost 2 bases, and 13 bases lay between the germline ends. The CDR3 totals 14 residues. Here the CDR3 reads CASSHDTRPYEQYF. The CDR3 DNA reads TGTGCCAGCAGCCACGACACACGCCCCTACGAGCAGTACTTC.

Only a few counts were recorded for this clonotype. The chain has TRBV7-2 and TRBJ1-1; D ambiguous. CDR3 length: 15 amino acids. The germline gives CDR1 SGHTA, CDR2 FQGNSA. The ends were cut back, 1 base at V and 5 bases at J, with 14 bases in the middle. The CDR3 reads CASSLEGRRSTEAFF. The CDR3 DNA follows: TGTGCCAGCAGCTTAGAAGGCAGGCGATCGACTGAAGCTTTCTTT.

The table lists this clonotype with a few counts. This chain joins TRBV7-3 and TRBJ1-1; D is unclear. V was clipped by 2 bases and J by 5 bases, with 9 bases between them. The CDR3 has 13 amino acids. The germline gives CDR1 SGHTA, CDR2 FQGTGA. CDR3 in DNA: TGTGCCAGCAGCTTAGGCTCAGAGACTGAAGCTTTCTTT. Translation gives CASSLGSETEAFF.

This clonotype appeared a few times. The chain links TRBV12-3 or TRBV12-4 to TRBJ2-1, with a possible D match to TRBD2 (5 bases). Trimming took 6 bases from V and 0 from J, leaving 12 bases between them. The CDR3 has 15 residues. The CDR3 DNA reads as TGTGCCAGCAGAAGGACTCTAAGCTCCTACAATGAGCAGTTCTTC. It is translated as CASRRTLSSYNEQFF.

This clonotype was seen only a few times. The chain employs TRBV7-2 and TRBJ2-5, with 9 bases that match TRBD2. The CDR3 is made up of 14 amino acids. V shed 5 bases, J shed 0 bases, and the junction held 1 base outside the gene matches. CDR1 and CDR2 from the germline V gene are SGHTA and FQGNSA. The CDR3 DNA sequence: TGTGCCAGCAGCAGGACTAGCGACCAAGAGACCCAGTACTTC. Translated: CASSRTSDQETQYF.

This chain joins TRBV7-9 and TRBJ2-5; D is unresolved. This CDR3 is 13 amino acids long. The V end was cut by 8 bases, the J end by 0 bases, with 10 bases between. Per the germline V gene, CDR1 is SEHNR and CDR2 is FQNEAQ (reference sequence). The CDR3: CASLVGNQETQYF. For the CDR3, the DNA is TGTGCCAGCCTCGTAGGGAACCAAGAGACCCAGTACTTC.

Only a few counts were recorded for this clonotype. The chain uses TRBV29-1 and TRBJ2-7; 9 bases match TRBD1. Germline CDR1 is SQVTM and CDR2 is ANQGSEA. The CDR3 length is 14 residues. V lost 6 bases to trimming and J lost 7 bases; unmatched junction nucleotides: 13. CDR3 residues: CSVTTGTGFYEQYF. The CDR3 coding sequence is TGCAGCGTCACTACCGGGACAGGGTTTTATGAGCAGTACTTC.

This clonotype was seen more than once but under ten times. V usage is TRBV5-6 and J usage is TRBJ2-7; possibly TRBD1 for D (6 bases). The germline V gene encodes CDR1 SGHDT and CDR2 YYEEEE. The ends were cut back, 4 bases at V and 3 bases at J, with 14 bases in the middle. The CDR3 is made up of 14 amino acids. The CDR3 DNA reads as TGTGCCAGCAGCCCATTCGACAGGAGCTACGAGCAGTACTTC. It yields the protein CASSPFDRSYEQYF.